This entry describes one T cell receptor (beta chain). What it binds is unknown. Trimming took off 7 bases at V and 4 bases at J, with 7 bases between the two ends. This CDR3 region has 12 residues. Germline assignment: CDR1 LNHDA and CDR2 SQIVND (reference sequence). For the second PCR, which ran for about 6 to 12 cycles, a sample-barcoded 5' primer and a J-beta primer mix were used. Each TCR beta cDNA got a 12-nucleotide random molecular identifier. MiXCR was run by TCRdb on the 5' RACE reads, yielding one entry per CDR3 protein. The sample yields hundreds of thousands of distinct CDR3 sequences, about 61% seen once. The sample belongs to a study of blood T cells in healthy people across ages. Whole-study findings and limits: The lack of PBMC sorting stopped any conclusive naive versus antigen-experienced comparison.

The chain combines TRBV19 with TRBJ1-4, with D possibly TRBD1 on 5 matching bases. The sequence came from a man aged 40-50 years in good health. Sequencing was carried out using blood. The CDR3 nucleotides are TGTGCCAGTACCAGGGTTAATGAAAAACTGTTTTTT. Its protein product is CASTRVNEKLFF.